What follows describes a single T cell receptor (beta chain). This entry comes from a study of blood T cell repertoires in COVID-19. All enrollees were roughly 18 to 95 years old and from fewer than 30 US areas. Cohort assignment relied on participant-reported clinical history. Assay: immunoSEQ multiplex PCR; the TCRdb copy retains only in-frame clones and omits some. The sample lists over 130,000 clones; over 75% were seen once. This CDR3 contains 13 residues. The V and J ends lost 3 bases and 1 base respectively, with 7 bases between them. The TCR originated in a man over 45 in a cohort exposed to, infected with or recovered from COVID-19 (not recorded which). Sequencing was performed on PBMCs or T cells enriched from blood (not recorded which). The chain recombines TRBV12-3 or TRBV12-4 with TRBJ2-7, with unresolved D. The CDR3 sequence: CASSFMRSYEQYF. The CDR3 DNA reads TGTGCCAGCAGTTTTATGAGATCCTACGAGCAGTACTTC.